Listed here are 16 T cell receptor beta chains from one sample, sequenced in a study of cytomegalovirus exposure and HLA in healthy donors. Both 60 Vbeta primers and 13 Jbeta primers went into the PCR. The data were produced by immunoSEQ multiplex PCR, yet TCRdb's version contains in-frame clones alone and is incomplete. The sample carries 180,000 or so clones, roughly 74% recorded once. Sequencing input: PBMCs. These TCRs come from a female donor in good health and CMV-seronegative.

The rearrangement joins TRBV5-1 to TRBJ1-1, with 8 nucleotides matching TRBD1. CDR3 size: 15 residues. The junction had 10 bases not matched to a gene; V was cut back by 4 bases and J by 5 bases. Germline-derived CDR1 and CDR2 are SGHRS and YFSETQ. CDR3 region: CASSDRDRKGTEAFF. CDR3 DNA: TGCGCCAGCAGCGACCGGGACAGGAAGGGAACTGAAGCTTTCTTT.

The chain has TRBV15 and TRBJ2-7; perhaps TRBD2 as D (5 bases). CDR3 length equals 14 residues. Trimming cost V 0 bases and J 6 bases, with 12 bases left between them. In germline, CDR1 is LNHNV, CDR2 YYDKDF (reference sequence). In DNA form, the CDR3 reads TGTGCCACCAGCAGAGATTTCCTAGCCGGCGAGCAGTACTTC. Its protein product is CATSRDFLAGEQYF.

The chain recombines TRBV29-1 with TRBJ2-1; D might be TRBD1 (6 bases). Germline CDR1 reads SQVTM; CDR2 reads ANQGSEA. Deletions cut 5 bases from V and 0 bases from J, with 11 bases between. This CDR3 contains 14 residues. The DNA for the CDR3 is TGCAGCGTTCTACAGGGAAGCTCCTACAATGAGCAGTTCTTC. Its translation: CSVLQGSSYNEQFF.

In its sample, this clone was seen once. The V and J genes are TRBV7-3 and TRBJ2-5; TRBD1 matches 7 bases. Trimming removed 2 bases from V and 4 bases from J; junction bases left unmatched: 1. Germline loops: CDR1 SGHTA, CDR2 FQGTGA. The CDR3 sequence is 13 residues long. In nucleotides, the CDR3 is TGTGCCAGCAGCTTACCAGGGGGAGAGACCCAGTACTTC. It specifies CASSLPGGETQYF.

The V call is TRBV19, the J call TRBJ1-2; maybe TRBD1 (6 bases). The germline V gene has CDR1 LNHDA and CDR2 SQIVND (reference sequence). The ends were cut back, 3 bases at V and 8 bases at J, with 13 bases in the middle. There are 13 residues in the CDR3. CDR3 sequence (DNA): TGTGCCAGTAGTATTCCCTTCGGACAGGGCTACACCTTC. Translating it yields CASSIPFGQGYTF.

There are a few counts of this clone. In DNA form, the CDR3 reads TGTGCCAGCAGTGAAGCTGACACCGGGGAGCTGTTTTTT. Protein sequence: CASSEADTGELFF. The rearrangement links TRBV6-5 to TRBJ2-2; no clear D. V was shortened by 5 bases and J by 3 bases, with 7 bases between the two germline ends. The germline gives CDR1 MNHEY, CDR2 SVGAGI. The CDR3 spans 13 residues.

The chain is built from TRBV2 and TRBJ1-6; 7 positions match TRBD1. The germline gives CDR1 SNHLY, CDR2 FYNNEI. With 2 bases clipped from V and 8 bases from J, the junction kept 3 bases outside the gene matches. This CDR3 is 14 amino acids long. The DNA of the CDR3 is TGTGCCAGCAGTGAAAAGGGGGCGGATTCACCCCTCCACTTT. Protein product: CASSEKGADSPLHF.

The table lists this clone with a few counts. The rearrangement joins TRBV11-1 to TRBJ1-1; perhaps TRBD1 as D (6 bases). Germline V gene data show CDR1 as SGHAT and CDR2 as FQDESV (reference sequence). V dropped 6 bases and J dropped 0 bases, with 11 bases sitting between them. This CDR3 has 14 amino acids. The CDR3: CASRQGMMNTEAFF. As DNA, the CDR3 is TGTGCCAGCAGGCAGGGGATGATGAACACTGAAGCTTTCTTT.

The V gene is TRBV7-2, the J gene TRBJ1-4; D perhaps matches TRBD1 (5 bases). V was pared by 6 bases and J by 10 bases, with 18 bases between. Germline V gives CDR1 SGHTA, CDR2 FQGNSA. The CDR3 extends over 14 amino acids. The CDR3 coding sequence is TGTGCCAGCAGACCCTCTGTAATGGGGGGAAAACTGTTTTTT. Its translation is CASRPSVMGGKLFF.

The chain couples TRBV10-2 to TRBJ1-2, with D possibly TRBD1 on 5 matching bases. Trimming took 2 bases from V and 3 from J, leaving 7 bases between them. This CDR3 has 13 residues. The germline CDR1 and CDR2 sequences are WSHSY and SAAADI. CDR3 region: CASSERGDYGYTF. CDR3 nucleotide sequence: TGCGCCAGCAGTGAGCGGGGGGACTATGGCTACACCTTC.

J is TRBJ2-7 and V is TRBV10-3, with 11 bases matching TRBD2. The CDR3 contains 15 residues. Germline V gene sequence: CDR1 ENHRY, CDR2 SYGVKD. With V trimmed by 3 bases and J by 3 bases, 4 bases remained unmatched. The CDR3: CAISDFGTSGYEQYF. The CDR3 nucleotides are TGTGCCATCAGTGACTTCGGGACTAGCGGCTACGAGCAGTACTTC.

The table lists this clone with a count of one. The chain combines TRBV7-2 with TRBJ1-1; no firm D call. The germline V and J ends were trimmed by 5 bases and 8 bases, with 21 bases remaining between them. CDR1 SGHTA and CDR2 FQGNSA come from the germline V gene. The CDR3 is 15 residues long. The CDR3 sequence: CASSRPLQVNIEAFF. CDR3 coding DNA: TGTGCCAGCAGCCGCCCCCTGCAGGTGAACATCGAAGCTTTCTTT. The full variable domain, completed using reference TRBV7-2 and TRBJ1-1, is GAGVSQSPSNKVTEKGKDVELRCDPISGHTALYWYRQSLGQGLEFLIYFQGNSAPDKSGLPSDRFSAERTGGSVSTLTIQRTQQEDSAVYLCASSRPLQVNIEAFFGQGTRLTVV.

This clone was observed a few times. V usage is TRBV9 and J usage is TRBJ2-1; 10 nucleotides agree with TRBD2. The CDR3 is 15 residues long. J lost 0 bases, V lost 6 bases, and 3 bases had no gene match. Germline assignment: CDR1 SGDLS and CDR2 YYNGEE. CDR3 sequence (DNA): TGTGCCAGCACCCCTAGCGGGAGCTCCTACAATGAGCAGTTCTTC. This codes for CASTPSGSSYNEQFF.

This clone appeared a single time. The chain recombines TRBV5-5 with TRBJ1-5; 7 bases fit TRBD1. CDR1 SGHKS and CDR2 YYEKEE come from the germline V gene (reference sequence). V shed 2 bases, J shed 5 bases, and the junction held 4 bases outside the gene matches. This CDR3 spans 14 amino acids. Here the CDR3 DNA reads TGTGCCAGCAGCTTTGAAGGGGGCCATCAGCCCCAGCATTTT. Residues: CASSFEGGHQPQHF.

The chain combines TRBV29-1 with TRBJ2-2; 12 bases map to TRBD1. The ends lost 8 bases at V and 6 bases at J; junction bases unmatched: 7. CDR1 and CDR2 from the germline V gene are SQVTM and ANQGSEA. This CDR3 has 14 amino acids. In nucleotides, the CDR3 is TGCAGCACCTACGGGACAGGGGGCCCCGGGGAGCTGTTTTTT. It yields the protein CSTYGTGGPGELFF.

This clone showed up just once. The chain joins TRBV4-1 to TRBJ1-4; 9 bases align to TRBD1. V shed 4 bases and J 7 bases; nucleotides not matched to a gene: 7. This CDR3 has 15 residues. CDR1 is MGHRA and CDR2 is YSYEKL in the germline V gene. The CDR3 protein is CASSLTGTGLEKLFF. The CDR3 region has the DNA TGCGCCAGCAGCCTAACCGGGACAGGGCTTGAAAAACTGTTTTTT.